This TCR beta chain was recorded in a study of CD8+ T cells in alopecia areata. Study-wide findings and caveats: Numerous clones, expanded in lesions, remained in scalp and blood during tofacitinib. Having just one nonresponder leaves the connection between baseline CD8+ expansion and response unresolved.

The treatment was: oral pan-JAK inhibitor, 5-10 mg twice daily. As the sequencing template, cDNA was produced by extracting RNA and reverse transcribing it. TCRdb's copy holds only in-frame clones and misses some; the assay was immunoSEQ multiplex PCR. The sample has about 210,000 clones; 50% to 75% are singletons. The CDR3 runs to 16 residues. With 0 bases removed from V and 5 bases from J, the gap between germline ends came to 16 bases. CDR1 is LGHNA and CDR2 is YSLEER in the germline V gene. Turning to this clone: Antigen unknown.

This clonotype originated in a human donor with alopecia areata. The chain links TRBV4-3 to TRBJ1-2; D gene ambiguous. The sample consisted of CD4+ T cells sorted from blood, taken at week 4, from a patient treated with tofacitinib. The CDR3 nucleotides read TGCGCCAGCAGCCAAGATTTCCCCACGGGAAGATATGGCTACACCTTC. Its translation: CASSQDFPTGRYGYTF.